This T cell receptor beta chain was identified in a study of T-cell memory formation after mild COVID-19. Study overall: TCR clusters were mostly confined to one donor each. Broader study findings: While clones contracting from day 15 to 85 were balanced between CD4 and CD8, later expanders leaned CD4+.

This clonotype was observed at least ten times. Its matching antigen is unknown. Constant-segment-primed 5'RACE gave TCR alpha and TCR beta cDNA libraries with sample barcodes and UMIs. Using its own MiXCR run on the 5' RACE reads, TCRdb lists one record per CDR3 protein. The table records 250,000 to 300,000 distinct CDR3 sequences, roughly 15% of them present only once. Germline assignment: CDR1 MGHDK and CDR2 SYGVNS. V dropped 0 bases and J dropped 7 bases, with 10 bases sitting between them. The CDR3 contains 14 residues. The TCR originated in a man between 18 and 35 years old who had mild COVID-19 (a few samples of this study predate the infection). Cell type and time point are not known. V is TRBV25-1 and J is TRBJ2-1; tentative D call: TRBD2 (5 bases). The specimen sequenced was PBMCs or a T cell subset sorted from them (not recorded which). The CDR3 is CASSEYAAVNEQFF. The CDR3 bases are TGTGCCAGCAGTGAATATGCAGCGGTTAATGAGCAGTTCTTC.